The next 27 T cell receptor beta chains were all read from a single sample in a study of blood T cells in healthy people across ages. A second PCR of roughly 6 to 12 cycles used a sample-barcoded 5' primer and a J-beta primer mix. TCRdb used MiXCR to reprocess the 5' RACE reads, holding one entry per CDR3 protein. This table has about 1.5 million distinct CDR3 sequences, 40% to 45% appearing once. The source material was blood. Receptors originate from a woman aged 18-29 years in good health.

This clonotype has a handful of counts. V is TRBV3-1 and J is TRBJ2-5, with D perhaps matching TRBD2 (7 bases). Trimming removed 4 bases at V and 0 bases at J, with 12 bases between. The germline V gene has CDR1 LGHDT and CDR2 YNNKEL (reference sequence). The CDR3 is 15 amino acids. The CDR3 coding sequence is TGTGCCAGCAGCCGGGGGGGCCTGTACCAAGAGACCCAGTACTTC. Its protein product is CASSRGGLYQETQYF.

The rearrangement joins TRBV27 to TRBJ1-2, with D unresolved. Germline CDR1 MNHEY, CDR2 SMNVEV (reference sequence). V was cut by 5 bases and J by 2 bases, with 12 bases left in between. The CDR3 is 14 residues long. CDR3: CASSPLDKNYGYTF. DNA of the CDR3: TGTGCCAGCAGTCCGCTCGACAAAAACTATGGCTACACCTTC.

With regard to this clonotype: A much larger clone lies a single base off, so this may be a read error. Here the CDR3 DNA reads TGTGCCAGCAGCCGTATTTCACCCCTCCACTTT. This gives the protein CASSRISPLHF. J is TRBJ1-6 and V is TRBV13; no clear D. Trimming stripped 5 bases from V and 9 bases from J, with 5 bases between. Germline-derived CDR1 and CDR2 are PRHDT and FYEKMQ (reference sequence). The CDR3 loop spans 11 amino acids.

In this sample, this clonotype turned up a few times. V is TRBV7-9 and J is TRBJ2-4; D unresolved. There are 17 residues in the CDR3. Germline CDR1 is SEHNR and CDR2 is FQNEAQ (reference sequence). V lost 1 base to trimming and J lost 13 bases, with 26 bases between them. The CDR3 here is CASSLVRHSGTYNEQYF. As DNA, the CDR3 is TGTGCCAGCAGCTTAGTCCGACATTCGGGCACCTACAATGAGCAGTACTTC.

The V call is TRBV27, the J call TRBJ2-1, with 13 bases lining up with TRBD2. Germline values: CDR1 MNHEY, CDR2 SMNVEV (reference sequence). The V and J ends lost 3 bases and 9 bases, in that order; junction bases with no gene match: 5. CDR3 length: 15 residues. CDR3 region: CASSLGTSGTSEQFF. CDR3 sequence (DNA): TGTGCCAGCAGTTTGGGGACTAGCGGGACCAGTGAGCAGTTCTTC.

Only a few counts were recorded for this clonotype. This chain uses TRBV6-6 with TRBJ2-7, with a tentative D call TRBD2 (5 bases). The CDR3 totals 14 residues. CDR1 MNHNY and CDR2 SVGAGI come from the germline V gene (reference sequence). V lost 7 bases and J 4 bases, leaving 17 bases between the germline ends. This CDR3 reads CASMGRQRTYEQYF. The CDR3 region has the DNA TGTGCCAGCATGGGGAGACAAAGAACATACGAGCAGTACTTC.

The J gene is TRBJ2-7, the V gene TRBV11-2, with 7 bases matching TRBD1. The CDR3 consists of 14 residues. CDR1 and CDR2 from the germline V gene are SGHAT and FQNNGV. Unmatched junction bases numbered 4, after V lost 2 bases and J lost 3 bases. The CDR3 protein is CASSLLGQIYEQYF. The CDR3, as DNA: TGTGCCAGCAGCTTACTGGGACAGATCTACGAGCAGTACTTC.

This clonotype was picked up a small number of times. This sequence joins TRBV4-3 and TRBJ1-4; no firm D call. Trimming left V 0 bases short and J 8 bases short, with 19 bases between. The CDR3 consists of 17 residues. The germline V gene encodes CDR1 LGHNA and CDR2 YSLEER. This CDR3 is CASSQDWVGGIEEKLFF. Here the CDR3 DNA reads TGCGCCAGCAGCCAAGATTGGGTCGGAGGGATAGAGGAAAAACTGTTTTTT.

The genes are TRBV20-1 and TRBJ1-5; possible D gene TRBD1, 6 bases. Deletions cut 0 bases from V and 0 bases from J, with 15 bases between. CDR3 size: 17 residues. Looked up from germline, CDR1 is DFQATT and CDR2 is SNEGSKA (reference sequence). This chain's CDR3 is CSARDSQGPHSNQPQHF. CDR3 sequence (DNA): TGCAGTGCTAGAGACTCACAGGGACCACATAGCAATCAGCCCCAGCATTTT.

This clonotype was detected a few times. The rearrangement uses TRBV7-3 and TRBJ2-1; TRBD2 aligns across 12 bases. Germline V CDR1 and CDR2: SGHTA, FQGTGA. With V trimmed by 5 bases and J by 8 bases, 7 bases remained unmatched. The CDR3 extends over 15 amino acids. CDR3 protein: CASSRLAGGVDEQFF. The CDR3 bases are TGTGCCAGCAGCCGCCTAGCGGGAGGGGTCGATGAGCAGTTCTTC.

Here the CDR3 reads CASSVVGTSGGAGNEQFF. The CDR3 DNA reads TGTGCCAGCAGCGTTGTAGGGACTAGCGGGGGGGCAGGCAATGAGCAGTTCTTC. This chain uses TRBV9 with TRBJ2-1, with TRBD2 identical over 16 bases. The CDR3 is 18 amino acids. The ends lost 2 bases at V and 6 bases at J; junction bases unmatched: 8. Germline V CDR1 and CDR2: SGDLS, YYNGEE.

In its sample, this clonotype was seen a few times. This chain joins TRBV29-1 and TRBJ1-5; TRBD1 matches 8 bases. V was clipped by 6 bases and J by 4 bases; unmatched bases: 14. The V gene's germline CDR1 is SQVTM and CDR2 ANQGSEA. This CDR3 is built from 16 residues. CDR3 DNA: TGCAGCGTCAACAAAGGTAACAGGGGGGATAATCAGCCCCAGCATTTT. This translates into CSVNKGNRGDNQPQHF.

This clonotype was observed a few times. The chain combines TRBV7-2 with TRBJ1-6; D ambiguous. Germline CDR1 SGHTA, CDR2 FQGNSA. The CDR3 has 13 amino acids. V lost 5 bases and J lost 7, with 9 bases in between. The CDR3 DNA is TGTGCCAGCAGCCCCCTCCTGAATTCACCCCTCCACTTT. It is translated as CASSPLLNSPLHF.

The V call is TRBV7-7, the J call TRBJ1-2; D uncertain. The germline CDR1 and CDR2 sequences are SSHAT and FNYEAQ (reference sequence). This CDR3 is built from 12 residues. Trimming cost V 1 base and J 6 bases, with 6 bases left between them. In DNA, the CDR3 is TGTGCCAGCAGCTTAGATCCAGATGGCTACACCTTC. It codes for CASSLDPDGYTF.

The table lists this clonotype with a few counts. The gene calls are TRBV7-2 and TRBJ1-5; the D gene is possibly TRBD1 (6 bases). Looked up from germline, CDR1 is SGHTA and CDR2 is FQGNSA. CDR3 length: 16 residues. V was trimmed by 1 base and J by 2 bases, leaving 12 bases between them. CDR3 bases: TGTGCCAGCAGCTTAGAGGGGGGGGGTGGCAATCAGCCCCAGCATTTT. This gives the protein CASSLEGGGGNQPQHF.

This clonotype was observed at least ten times. The chain links TRBV7-2 to TRBJ2-5; D possibly uses TRBD1 or TRBD2 (5 bases each). CDR1 and CDR2 (germline): SGHTA, FQGNSA. Trimming removed 2 bases at V and 2 bases at J, with 12 bases between. The CDR3 sequence is 15 residues long. As DNA, the CDR3 is TGTGCCAGCAGCTTACGGGGCCCTACTCAAGAGACCCAGTACTTC. Translating it yields CASSLRGPTQETQYF.

V is TRBV20-1 and J is TRBJ1-1; D gene uncertain. V was pared by 0 bases and J by 0 bases, with 14 bases between. This CDR3 contains 16 residues. Per the germline V gene, CDR1 is DFQATT and CDR2 is SNEGSKA (reference sequence). The CDR3 region has the DNA TGCAGTGCTAGAGATAGGACGAGGCAGCTGAACACTGAAGCTTTCTTT. Translating it yields CSARDRTRQLNTEAFF.

The J gene is TRBJ1-2, the V gene TRBV28; D gene uncertain. The CDR3 runs 10 residues. Trimming stripped 10 bases from V and 6 bases from J, with 9 bases between. Germline values: CDR1 MDHEN, CDR2 SYDVKM. The CDR3 spells CAIGRDGYTF. The CDR3 nucleotides are TGTGCCATCGGACGGGATGGCTACACCTTC.

This chain connects TRBV7-9 to TRBJ1-2; weak D call: TRBD1 (6 bases). Germline loops: CDR1 SEHNR, CDR2 FQNEAQ (reference sequence). The CDR3 spans 16 residues. Trimming left V 1 base short and J 0 bases short, with 12 bases between. For the CDR3, the DNA is TGTGCCAGCAGCTTAGTACAGGGACTCGCTAACTATGGCTACACCTTC. This codes for CASSLVQGLANYGYTF.

The chain has TRBV10-1 and TRBJ1-1; D call uncertain. V was pared by 7 bases and J by 10 bases, with 13 bases between. The CDR3 runs to 11 residues. In germline, CDR1 is WNHNN, CDR2 SYGVQD (reference sequence). This chain's CDR3 is CASIGYEGAFF. CDR3 in DNA: TGCGCCAGCATAGGCTACGAAGGAGCTTTCTTT.

This clonotype was seen a handful of times. This rearrangement joins TRBV9 to TRBJ2-1; D is possibly TRBD1 or TRBD2 (6 bases each). CDR1 SGDLS and CDR2 YYNGEE come from the germline V gene. The CDR3 has 15 amino acids. Trimming removed 2 bases at V and 2 bases at J, with 11 bases between. CDR3 DNA: TGTGCCAGCAGCGTGGGGGGACAAACCTACAATGAGCAGTTCTTC. Translated, it gives CASSVGGQTYNEQFF.

The rearrangement links TRBV6-2 or TRBV6-3 to TRBJ2-4, with D perhaps being TRBD1 or TRBD2 (5 bases each). The J call could be wrong; TRBJ2-7 is a better fit for the DNA end. The CDR3 totals 13 residues. Germline V gene lookup returns CDR1 MNHEY and CDR2 SVGEGT. CDR3 coding DNA: TGTGCCAGCAGTATTGAGGGGCCCTACGAGCAGTACTTC. Translated: CASSIEGPYEQYF.

This clonotype was seen many times. This rearrangement joins TRBV4-3 to TRBJ1-1; D is unclear. Germline V gives CDR1 LGHNA, CDR2 YSLEER. CDR3 length equals 13 residues. Trimming pared 6 bases from V and 0 bases from J, leaving 8 bases between. CDR3 protein: CASSGLLNTEAFF. CDR3 coding DNA: TGCGCCAGCAGTGGACTCCTGAACACTGAAGCTTTCTTT.

This clonotype has ten or more counts. This chain uses TRBV20-1 with TRBJ2-3; 7 positions agree with TRBD2. Trimming at V came to 6 bases and at J to 2 bases, leaving 11 bases not matched to a gene. The CDR3 covers 15 residues. Germline CDR1 and CDR2: DFQATT and SNEGSKA (reference sequence). For the CDR3, the DNA is TGCAGTGCGGCCCCCGTAGCGGGCCCCACAGATACGCAGTATTTT. Translating gives CSAAPVAGPTDTQYF.

This clonotype has a count of ten or more. The chain is built from TRBV20-1 and TRBJ2-5; TRBD2 matches at 10 bases. The CDR3 has 14 residues. Germline trimming cut 3 bases from V and 5 bases from J; bases unmatched to any gene: 6. Germline V gene sequence: CDR1 DFQATT, CDR2 SNEGSKA (reference sequence). The CDR3 DNA reads TGCAGTGCTAGTAGGCTAGCGGGGGTTGAGACCCAGTACTTC. Protein product: CSASRLAGVETQYF.

V gene TRBV5-1 combines with J gene TRBJ2-1; possibly TRBD1 or TRBD2 for D (5 bases each). CDR3 length: 15 residues. CDR1 SGHRS and CDR2 YFSETQ come from the germline V gene. V shed 6 bases and J shed 2 bases, with 15 bases lying between them. The CDR3 DNA follows: TGCGCCAGCACAACCGGGACCTTTACCTACAATGAGCAGTTCTTC. Translated, it gives CASTTGTFTYNEQFF. Filled out from reference TRBV5-1 and TRBJ2-1, the complete variable domain reads KAGVTQTPRYLIKTRGQQVTLSCSPISGHRSVSWYQQTPGQGLQFLFEYFSETQRNKGNFPGRFSGRQFSNSRSEMNVSTLELGDSALYLCASTTGTFTYNEQFFGPGTRLTVL.

The CDR3 is CASSDGTSGREPYF. CDR3 in DNA: TGTGCCAGCAGTGACGGGACTAGCGGGAGAGAACCGTACTTC. This chain uses TRBV2 with TRBJ2-5, with 14 bases fitting TRBD2. The J segment lost 13 bases and the V segment lost 3 bases, leaving 7 bases of the junction unmatched. The CDR3 loop spans 14 amino acids. The germline V gene encodes CDR1 SNHLY and CDR2 FYNNEI.